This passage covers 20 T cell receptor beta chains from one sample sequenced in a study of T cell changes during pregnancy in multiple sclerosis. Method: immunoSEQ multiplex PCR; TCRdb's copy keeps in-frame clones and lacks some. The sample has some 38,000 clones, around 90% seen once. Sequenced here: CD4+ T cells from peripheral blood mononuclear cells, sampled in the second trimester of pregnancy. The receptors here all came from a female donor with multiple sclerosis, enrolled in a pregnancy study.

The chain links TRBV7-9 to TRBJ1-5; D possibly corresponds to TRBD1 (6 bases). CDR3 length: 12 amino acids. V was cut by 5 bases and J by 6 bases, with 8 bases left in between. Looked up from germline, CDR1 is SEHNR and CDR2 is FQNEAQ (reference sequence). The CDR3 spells CASSVQGQPQHF. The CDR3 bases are TGTGCCAGCAGCGTACAGGGTCAGCCCCAGCATTTT. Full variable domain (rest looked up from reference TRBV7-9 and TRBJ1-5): DTGVSQNPRHKITKRGQNVTFRCDPISEHNRLYWYRQTLGQGPEFLTYFQNEAQLEKSRLLSDRFSAERPKGSFSTLEIQRTEQGDSAMYLCASSVQGQPQHFGDGTRLSIL.

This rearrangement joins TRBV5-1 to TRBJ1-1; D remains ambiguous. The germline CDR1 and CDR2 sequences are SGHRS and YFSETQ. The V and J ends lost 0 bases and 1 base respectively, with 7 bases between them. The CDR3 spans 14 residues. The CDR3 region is CASSLDGENTEAFF. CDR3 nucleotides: TGCGCCAGCAGCTTGGACGGGGAGAACACTGAAGCTTTCTTT.

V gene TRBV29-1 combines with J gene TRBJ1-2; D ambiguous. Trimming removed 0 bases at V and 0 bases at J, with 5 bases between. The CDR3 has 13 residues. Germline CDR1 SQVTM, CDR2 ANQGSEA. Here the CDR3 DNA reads TGCAGCGTTGAAGAACTTCCTAACTATGGCTACACCTTC. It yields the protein CSVEELPNYGYTF.

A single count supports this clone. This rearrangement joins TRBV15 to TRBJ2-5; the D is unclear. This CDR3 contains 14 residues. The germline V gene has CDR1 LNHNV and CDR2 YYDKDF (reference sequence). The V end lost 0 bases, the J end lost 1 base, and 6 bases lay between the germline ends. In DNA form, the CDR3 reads TGTGCCACCAGCAGAGATAGTTCCCAAGAGACCCAGTACTTC. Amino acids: CATSRDSSQETQYF.

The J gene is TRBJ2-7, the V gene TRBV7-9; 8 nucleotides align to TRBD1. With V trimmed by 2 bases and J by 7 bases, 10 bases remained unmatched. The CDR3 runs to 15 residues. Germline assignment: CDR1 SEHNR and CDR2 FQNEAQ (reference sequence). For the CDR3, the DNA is TGTGCCAGCAGCTTATTCGGGACAGGTCCCATGGAGCAGTACTTC. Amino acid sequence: CASSLFGTGPMEQYF.

CDR3: CASSLGTLIAGELFF. The DNA for the CDR3 is TGTGCCAGCAGCCTCGGGACACTTATCGCCGGGGAGCTGTTTTTT. This chain links TRBV5-6 with TRBJ2-2; tentative D call: TRBD1 (6 bases). This CDR3 has 15 residues. Germline CDR1 is SGHDT and CDR2 is YYEEEE. Deletions cut 4 bases from V and 6 bases from J, with 16 bases between.

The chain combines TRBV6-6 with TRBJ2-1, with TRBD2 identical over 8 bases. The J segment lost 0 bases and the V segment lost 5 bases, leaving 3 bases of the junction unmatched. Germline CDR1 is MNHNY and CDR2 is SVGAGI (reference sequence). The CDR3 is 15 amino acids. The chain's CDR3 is CASSRSGSSYNEQFF. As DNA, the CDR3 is TGTGCCAGCAGTAGGAGCGGGAGCTCCTACAATGAGCAGTTCTTC.

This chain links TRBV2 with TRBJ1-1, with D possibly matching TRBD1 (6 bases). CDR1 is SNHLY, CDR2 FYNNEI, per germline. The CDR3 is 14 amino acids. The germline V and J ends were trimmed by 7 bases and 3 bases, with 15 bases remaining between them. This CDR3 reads CASKGGDLYTEAFF. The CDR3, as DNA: TGTGCCAGCAAGGGGGGGGACTTATACACTGAAGCTTTCTTT.

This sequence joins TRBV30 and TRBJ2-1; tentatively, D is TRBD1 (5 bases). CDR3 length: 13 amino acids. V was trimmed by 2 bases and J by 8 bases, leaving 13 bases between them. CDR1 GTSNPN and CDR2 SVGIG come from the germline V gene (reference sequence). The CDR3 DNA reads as TGTGCCTGGAGTCCACAGGTCTCCCATGAGCAGTTCTTC. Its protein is CAWSPQVSHEQFF.

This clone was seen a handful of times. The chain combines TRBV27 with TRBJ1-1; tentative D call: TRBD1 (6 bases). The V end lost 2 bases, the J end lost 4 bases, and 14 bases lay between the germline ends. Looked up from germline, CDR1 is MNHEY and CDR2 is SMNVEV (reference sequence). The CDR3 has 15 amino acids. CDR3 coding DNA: TGTGCCAGCAGTTTACAAACAGGGTATGGCACTGAAGCTTTCTTT. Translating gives CASSLQTGYGTEAFF.

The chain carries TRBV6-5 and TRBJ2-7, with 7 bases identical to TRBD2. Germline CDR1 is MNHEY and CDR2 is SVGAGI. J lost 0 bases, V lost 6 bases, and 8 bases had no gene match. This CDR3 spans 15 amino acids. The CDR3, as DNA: TGTGCCAGCAGACTGAAAGCGGGAACCTCCTACGAGCAGTACTTC. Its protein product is CASRLKAGTSYEQYF.

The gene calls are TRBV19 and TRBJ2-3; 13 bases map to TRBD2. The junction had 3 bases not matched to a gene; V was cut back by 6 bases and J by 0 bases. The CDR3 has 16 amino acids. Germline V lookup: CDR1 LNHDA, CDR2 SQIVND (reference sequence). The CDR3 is CASRTSGRASTDTQYF. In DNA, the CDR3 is TGTGCCAGTAGAACTAGCGGGAGGGCTAGCACAGATACGCAGTATTTT.

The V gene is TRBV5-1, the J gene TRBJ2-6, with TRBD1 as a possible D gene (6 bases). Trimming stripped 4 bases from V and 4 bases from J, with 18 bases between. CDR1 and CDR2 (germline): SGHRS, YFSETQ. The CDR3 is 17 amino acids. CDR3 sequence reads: CASSLGSQGLGANVLTF. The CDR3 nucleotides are TGCGCCAGCAGCCTGGGGTCGCAGGGGCTGGGGGCCAACGTCCTGACTTTC. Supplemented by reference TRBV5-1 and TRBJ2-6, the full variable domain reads KAGVTQTPRYLIKTRGQQVTLSCSPISGHRSVSWYQQTPGQGLQFLFEYFSETQRNKGNFPGRFSGRQFSNSRSEMNVSTLELGDSALYLCASSLGSQGLGANVLTFGAGSRLTVL.

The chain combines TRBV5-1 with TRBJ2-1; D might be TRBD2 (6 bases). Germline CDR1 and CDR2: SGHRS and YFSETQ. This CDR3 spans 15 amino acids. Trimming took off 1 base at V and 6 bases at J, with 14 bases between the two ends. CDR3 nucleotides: TGCGCCAGCAGCTTGTTTGGGACTGACTTCAATGAGCAGTTCTTC. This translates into CASSLFGTDFNEQFF.

The CDR3 sequence is CASSWTSGRAVTGELFF. In DNA form, the CDR3 reads TGTGCCAGCAGCTGGACTAGCGGGAGGGCCGTCACCGGGGAGCTGTTTTTT. The rearrangement links TRBV7-2 to TRBJ2-2; TRBD2 matches 15 bases. The CDR3 is 17 residues long. The germline gives CDR1 SGHTA, CDR2 FQGNSA. J lost 4 bases, V lost 4 bases, and 4 bases had no gene match.

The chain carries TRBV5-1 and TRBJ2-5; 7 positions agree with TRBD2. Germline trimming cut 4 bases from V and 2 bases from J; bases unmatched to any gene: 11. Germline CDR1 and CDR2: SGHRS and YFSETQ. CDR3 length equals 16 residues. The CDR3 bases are TGCGCCAGCAGCCGCGGACCTAGCGGAGGGCAAGAGACCCAGTACTTC. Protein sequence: CASSRGPSGGQETQYF. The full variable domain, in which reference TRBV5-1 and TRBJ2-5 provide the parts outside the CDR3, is KAGVTQTPRYLIKTRGQQVTLSCSPISGHRSVSWYQQTPGQGLQFLFEYFSETQRNKGNFPGRFSGRQFSNSRSEMNVSTLELGDSALYLCASSRGPSGGQETQYFGPGTRLLVL.

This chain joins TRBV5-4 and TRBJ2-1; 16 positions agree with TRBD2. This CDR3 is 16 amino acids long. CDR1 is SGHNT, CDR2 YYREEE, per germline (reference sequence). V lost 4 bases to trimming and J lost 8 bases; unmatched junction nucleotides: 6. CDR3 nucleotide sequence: TGTGCCAGCAGCCAGGGACTAGCGGGAGGGGCAGATGAGCAGTTCTTC. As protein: CASSQGLAGGADEQFF. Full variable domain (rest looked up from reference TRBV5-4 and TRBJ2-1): ETGVTQSPTHLIKTRGQQVTLRCSSQSGHNTVSWYQQALGQGPQFIFQYYREEENGRGNFPPRFSGLQFPNYSSELNVNALELDDSALYLCASSQGLAGGADEQFFGPGTRLTVL.

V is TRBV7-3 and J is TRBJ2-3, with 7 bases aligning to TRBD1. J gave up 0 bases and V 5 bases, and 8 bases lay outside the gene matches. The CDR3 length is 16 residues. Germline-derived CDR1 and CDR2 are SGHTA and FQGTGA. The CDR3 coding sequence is TGTGCCAGCAGCCACACGACAGGGCTGAGCACAGATACGCAGTATTTT. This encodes CASSHTTGLSTDTQYF.

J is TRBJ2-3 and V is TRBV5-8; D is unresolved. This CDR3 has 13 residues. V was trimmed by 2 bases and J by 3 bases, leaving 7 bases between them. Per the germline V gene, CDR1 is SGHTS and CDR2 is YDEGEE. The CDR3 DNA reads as TGTGCCAGCAGCTTTATCGGGACAGATACGCAGTATTTT. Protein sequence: CASSFIGTDTQYF.

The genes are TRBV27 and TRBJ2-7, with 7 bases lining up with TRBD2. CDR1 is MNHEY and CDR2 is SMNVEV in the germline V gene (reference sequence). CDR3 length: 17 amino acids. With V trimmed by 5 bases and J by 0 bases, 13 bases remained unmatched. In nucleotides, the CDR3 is TGTGCCAGCAGTCGAGTCACTAGCGCTAAGAGCTCCTACGAGCAGTACTTC. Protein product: CASSRVTSAKSSYEQYF.